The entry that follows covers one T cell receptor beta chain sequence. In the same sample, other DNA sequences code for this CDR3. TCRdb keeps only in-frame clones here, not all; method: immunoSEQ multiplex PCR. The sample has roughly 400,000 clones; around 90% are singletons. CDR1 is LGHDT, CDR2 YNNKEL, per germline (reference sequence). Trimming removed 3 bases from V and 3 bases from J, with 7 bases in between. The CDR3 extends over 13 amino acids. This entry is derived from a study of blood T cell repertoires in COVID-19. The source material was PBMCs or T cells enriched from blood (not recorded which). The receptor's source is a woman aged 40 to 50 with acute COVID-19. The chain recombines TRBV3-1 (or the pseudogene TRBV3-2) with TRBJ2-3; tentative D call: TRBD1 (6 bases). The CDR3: CASSHRGTDTQYF. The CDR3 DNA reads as TGTGCCAGCAGCCACAGGGGTACAGATACGCAGTATTTT.